One and the same sample provided the 30 T cell receptor beta chains below, sequenced in a study of early T cells in non-severe SARS-CoV-2 infection. TCRdb processed the 5' RACE reads anew with MiXCR; each CDR3 protein has one entry. The sample consists of 95,000 to 120,000 distinct CDR3 sequences, 9.5% to 13% of them appearing once. Sequenced input: whole blood. The receptors stem from an adult who was a healthcare worker with PCR-confirmed SARS-CoV-2 infection or an uninfected control (not recorded which).

This clonotype was observed a few times. The chain uses TRBV2 and TRBJ2-1; 8 bases map to TRBD1. CDR3 length: 14 amino acids. V gave up 7 bases and J gave up 7 bases; unmatched junction bases: 9. Looked up from germline, CDR1 is SNHLY and CDR2 is FYNNEI. The CDR3 DNA reads TGTGCCAGCACCGGGACAGGAATCGGAAATGAGCAGTTCTTC. Translating gives CASTGTGIGNEQFF.

In this sample, this clonotype turned up a few times. This chain uses TRBV6-2 or TRBV6-3 with TRBJ1-5, with 7 bases that match TRBD1. The CDR3 consists of 14 residues. Germline V CDR1 and CDR2: MNHEY, SVGEGT. Germline trimming cut 8 bases from V and 7 bases from J; bases unmatched to any gene: 11. CDR3 DNA sequence: TGTGCCAGCCAAGCTGGGACAGCCAGACAGCCCCAGCATTTT. Protein sequence: CASQAGTARQPQHF.

Worth noting for this clonotype: A read error may be the cause here, since a much bigger clone is one base away. The V and J genes are TRBV12-3 or TRBV12-4 and TRBJ2-5, with D uncertain. V lost 8 bases to trimming and J lost 7 bases, with 11 bases between them. CDR3 length equals 11 residues. CDR3 nucleotides: TGTGCCAGCCGGACGCTGAGGACCCAGTACTTC. It codes for CASRTLRTQYF.

The sample holds a few counts of this clonotype. The chain combines TRBV11-1 with TRBJ2-5, with D unclear. Trimming took off 5 bases at V and 5 bases at J, with 15 bases between the two ends. This CDR3 has 14 residues. The germline gives CDR1 SGHAT, CDR2 FQDESV (reference sequence). The CDR3 protein is CASSHRLGRETQYF. The CDR3 nucleotides are TGTGCCAGCAGCCATAGACTGGGTCGGGAGACCCAGTACTTC.

Many counts were recorded for this clonotype. The J gene is TRBJ2-7, the V gene TRBV11-2; a weak D match, TRBD2 (6 bases). The CDR3 is 12 residues long. Germline V gives CDR1 SGHAT, CDR2 FQNNGV. V dropped 5 bases and J dropped 3 bases, with 8 bases sitting between them. CDR3 sequence: CASSNGGYEQYF. The CDR3 region has the DNA TGTGCCAGCAGCAACGGGGGCTACGAGCAGTACTTC.

This clonotype has ten or more counts. The chain joins TRBV18 to TRBJ2-7; D gene ambiguous. Trimming left V 6 bases short and J 9 bases short, with 18 bases between. This CDR3 is built from 13 residues. The germline V gene encodes CDR1 KGHSH and CDR2 LQKENI. The CDR3 is CASSPGGLLRQYF. The CDR3 region has the DNA TGTGCCAGCTCCCCGGGCGGCCTCCTACGGCAGTACTTC.

The J gene is TRBJ2-1, the V gene TRBV14; the D call may be TRBD1 or TRBD2 (5 bases each). Trimming took off 6 bases at V and 8 bases at J, with 8 bases between the two ends. The CDR3 has 11 amino acids. Germline CDR1 SGHDN, CDR2 FVKESK. The CDR3: CASSTGHEQFF. The CDR3 region has the DNA TGTGCCAGCAGTACGGGACATGAGCAGTTCTTC.

This clonotype has a handful of counts. This chain uses TRBV30 with TRBJ1-1; no reliable D call. The CDR3 runs to 16 residues. Trimming shortened V by 2 bases and J by 7 bases, and 23 bases separated the two germline ends. Germline V CDR1 and CDR2: GTSNPN, SVGIG (reference sequence). The CDR3 loop is CAWSPGSSPLSGEAFF. Written as DNA, the CDR3 is TGTGCCTGGAGTCCGGGGTCGTCCCCCCTCTCCGGTGAAGCTTTCTTT.

This clonotype was seen only a few times. This CDR3 is CASSLTPLNTGELFF. The CDR3 DNA sequence: TGTGCCAGCAGCTTAACTCCCCTGAACACCGGGGAGCTGTTTTTT. This chain uses TRBV7-3 with TRBJ2-2; D is uncertain. V dropped 0 bases and J dropped 1 base, with 6 bases sitting between them. CDR1 and CDR2 from the germline V gene are SGHTA and FQGTGA. The CDR3 length is 15 residues.

This clonotype showed up many times. V gene TRBV7-2 combines with J gene TRBJ2-2; D is undetermined. This CDR3 is built from 13 residues. V was cut by 0 bases and J by 4 bases, with 3 bases left in between. Germline V gene sequence: CDR1 SGHTA, CDR2 FQGNSA. The CDR3, as DNA: TGTGCCAGCAGCTTAGCATTCACCGGGGAGCTGTTTTTT. This encodes CASSLAFTGELFF.

This clonotype was counted once. This chain links TRBV30 with TRBJ1-2; 12 positions agree with TRBD1. The J segment lost 6 bases and the V segment lost 2 bases, leaving 13 bases of the junction unmatched. Germline CDR1 reads GTSNPN; CDR2 reads SVGIG (reference sequence). This CDR3 is 17 amino acids long. The CDR3 region has the DNA TGTGCCTGGAGTCGCCCGGGACAGGGGGCGTGGTGGGATGGCTACACCTTC. Translated: CAWSRPGQGAWWDGYTF.

The J gene is TRBJ2-3, the V gene TRBV2; D is possibly TRBD2 (6 bases). The CDR3 contains 14 residues. Germline V gives CDR1 SNHLY, CDR2 FYNNEI. Between the trimmed V and J ends, which lost 7 bases and 2 bases, there was a span of 13 bases. The CDR3 here is CASTVGLNTDTQYF. CDR3 nucleotide sequence: TGTGCCAGCACAGTGGGACTTAACACAGATACGCAGTATTTT.

This clonotype was seen ten or more times. The chain uses TRBV27 and TRBJ2-3, with 9 bases matching TRBD2. Germline loops: CDR1 MNHEY, CDR2 SMNVEV (reference sequence). With 2 bases clipped from V and 0 bases from J, the junction kept 9 bases outside the gene matches. This CDR3 has 18 amino acids. The CDR3 DNA reads as TGTGCCAGCAGTTTAGGAAGCGGGAGGAGGGCTAGCACAGATACGCAGTATTTT. This codes for CASSLGSGRRASTDTQYF.

CDR3 bases: TGTGCCAGCTTGATTGGGGGGGGACTAGCGGCGTACGAGCAGTACTTC. It codes for CASLIGGGLAAYEQYF. This chain connects TRBV7-2 to TRBJ2-7; 11 bases line up with TRBD2. This CDR3 contains 16 residues. CDR1 is SGHTA, CDR2 FQGNSA, per germline. V shed 8 bases, J shed 4 bases, and the junction held 13 bases outside the gene matches. The complete variable domain, with remaining parts taken from reference TRBV7-2 and TRBJ2-7, reads GAGVSQSPSNKVTEKGKDVELRCDPISGHTALYWYRQSLGQGLEFLIYFQGNSAPDKSGLPSDRFSAERTGGSVSTLTIQRTQQEDSAVYLCASLIGGGLAAYEQYFGPGTRLTVT.

This chain links TRBV10-2 with TRBJ2-1; the match to TRBD1 covers 7 bases. V shed 6 bases, J shed 8 bases, and the junction held 7 bases outside the gene matches. This CDR3 has 13 amino acids. The germline CDR1 and CDR2 sequences are WSHSY and SAAADI. In DNA, the CDR3 is TGCGCCAGCAGGGAAGGGGGCAAGGATGAGCAGTTCTTC. Its protein is CASREGGKDEQFF.

This clonotype was seen repeatedly, ten times or more. The V and J genes are TRBV7-8 and TRBJ2-7, with 9 bases lining up with TRBD1. The J segment lost 3 bases and the V segment lost 4 bases, leaving 4 bases of the junction unmatched. The V gene's germline CDR1 is SGHVS and CDR2 FQNEAQ. This CDR3 is built from 14 residues. The CDR3 bases are TGTGCCAGCAGCTCCGGGACAGGGCGCTACGAGCAGTACTTC. This encodes CASSSGTGRYEQYF.

The J gene is TRBJ2-3, the V gene TRBV19; 7 bases match TRBD2. There are 14 residues in the CDR3. J was trimmed by 3 bases and V by 7 bases; bases with no gene match: 7. Germline CDR1 reads LNHDA; CDR2 reads SQIVND (reference sequence). CDR3 sequence (DNA): TGTGCCAGTAAGGGCGGGAGCGGGACAGATACGCAGTATTTT. This gives the protein CASKGGSGTDTQYF. The whole variable domain, remainder taken from reference TRBV19 and TRBJ2-3, is DGGITQSPKYLFRKEGQNVTLSCEQNLNHDAMYWYRQDPGQGLRLIYYSQIVNDFQKGDIAEGYSVSREKKESFPLTVTSAQKNPTAFYLCASKGGSGTDTQYFGPGTRLTVL.

This clonotype was detected a few times. J is TRBJ1-6 and V is TRBV30; 7 bases align to TRBD1. Germline assignment: CDR1 GTSNPN and CDR2 SVGIG (reference sequence). The ends lost 5 bases at V and 2 bases at J; junction bases unmatched: 0. This CDR3 is 13 amino acids long. In nucleotides, the CDR3 is TGTGCCTGGGGGACAGCCTATAATTCACCCCTCCACTTT. Translating it yields CAWGTAYNSPLHF.

The sample holds many counts of this clonotype. The V call is TRBV7-2, the J call TRBJ2-1, with 11 nucleotides matching TRBD2. V was clipped by 4 bases and J by 4 bases; unmatched bases: 3. The CDR3 runs 15 residues. The V gene's germline CDR1 is SGHTA and CDR2 FQGNSA. This chain's CDR3 is CASSSGTSGYNEQFF. Written as DNA, the CDR3 is TGTGCCAGCAGCTCCGGGACTAGCGGTTACAATGAGCAGTTCTTC.

In this sample, this clonotype turned up many times. V and J are TRBV5-6 and TRBJ2-5; maybe TRBD2 (5 bases). CDR1 is SGHDT and CDR2 is YYEEEE in the germline V gene. The ends were cut back, 2 bases at V and 5 bases at J, with 19 bases in the middle. The CDR3 loop spans 16 amino acids. CDR3 region: CASSFRRQRWMETQYF. CDR3 nucleotide sequence: TGTGCCAGCAGCTTTCGGAGGCAGCGCTGGATGGAGACCCAGTACTTC.

This clonotype was found a few times. The V and J genes are TRBV28 and TRBJ2-2, with 10 nucleotides matching TRBD2. The germline V gene encodes CDR1 MDHEN and CDR2 SYDVKM. The V segment lost 1 base and the J segment 7 bases; nucleotides outside the gene matches: 6. CDR3 length: 16 residues. CDR3 in amino acids: CASSLSQRGGFGELFF. CDR3 coding DNA: TGTGCCAGCAGTTTATCCCAGCGGGGGGGCTTCGGGGAGCTGTTTTTT.

In this sample, this clonotype turned up many times. The chain is built from TRBV14 and TRBJ2-2; possible D gene TRBD1, 5 bases. The CDR3 loop spans 15 amino acids. V lost 4 bases, J lost 4 bases, and 13 bases lay in between. Germline V gives CDR1 SGHDN, CDR2 FVKESK. The CDR3 loop reads CASSLRQPSTGELFF. The CDR3 DNA sequence: TGTGCCAGCAGCCTAAGACAGCCAAGCACCGGGGAGCTGTTTTTT.

This clonotype was counted at least ten times. The chain recombines TRBV4-2 with TRBJ2-1, with D possibly TRBD1 on 6 matching bases. This CDR3 has 18 amino acids. V gave up 1 base and J gave up 3 bases, with 19 bases separating them. Germline loops: CDR1 LGHNA, CDR2 YNFKEQ. This CDR3 reads CASSQVVMGALIYNEQFF. The CDR3 DNA follows: TGTGCCAGCAGCCAAGTTGTGATGGGGGCGCTTATCTACAATGAGCAGTTCTTC.

This clonotype appeared a few times. The chain recombines TRBV6-2 or TRBV6-3 with TRBJ2-7, with 7 bases fitting TRBD2. The CDR3 has 12 residues. From germline, CDR1 is MNHEY and CDR2 SVGEGT. V lost 7 bases, J lost 3 bases, and 3 bases stayed unmatched. The CDR3 loop reads CASIGGSYEQYF. For the CDR3, the DNA is TGTGCCAGCATAGGCGGGAGCTACGAGCAGTACTTC.

This clonotype was counted between two and nine times. An end of the junction does not agree with germline; a read error may underlie this. The genes are TRBV7-7 and TRBJ2-1; TRBD1 agrees at 7 bases. CDR3 length equals 14 residues. Per germline, CDR1 SSHAT and CDR2 FNYEAQ (reference sequence). CDR3 in amino acids: CASSATGVGDEQFF. The CDR3 DNA reads as TGTGCTAGCAGCGCTACAGGGGTCGGGGATGAGCAGTTCTTC.

The table lists this clonotype with many counts. The chain has TRBV7-9 and TRBJ2-1; D possibly corresponds to TRBD2 (7 bases). V dropped 9 bases and J dropped 5 bases, with 17 bases sitting between them. The CDR3 consists of 14 residues. CDR1 and CDR2 (germline): SEHNR, FQNEAQ (reference sequence). CDR3 loop: CASLEGGPDNEQFF. The CDR3 DNA is TGTGCCAGTCTTGAGGGGGGGCCGGACAATGAGCAGTTCTTC. The variable domain in full, with the rest retrieved from reference TRBV7-9 and TRBJ2-1, is DTGVSQNPRHKITKRGQNVTFRCDPISEHNRLYWYRQTLGQGPEFLTYFQNEAQLEKSRLLSDRFSAERPKGSFSTLEIQRTEQGDSAMYLCASLEGGPDNEQFFGPGTRLTVL.

As concerns this clonotype: A much larger clone sits a single nucleotide away, making a read error possible. This chain connects TRBV5-4 to TRBJ2-7; D possibly corresponds to TRBD1 (6 bases). The CDR3 sequence is 15 residues long. With 1 base removed from V and 3 bases from J, the gap between germline ends came to 14 bases. Germline CDR1 SGHNT, CDR2 YYREEE (reference sequence). CDR3 sequence (DNA): TGTGCCAGCAGCTTGTCCGGACAGCCAATCTACGAGCAGTACTTC. Translating gives CASSLSGQPIYEQYF.

The chain uses TRBV7-2 and TRBJ2-2; D ambiguous. The germline gives CDR1 SGHTA, CDR2 FQGNSA. The germline V and J ends were trimmed by 2 bases and 5 bases, with 6 bases remaining between them. The CDR3 loop spans 13 amino acids. CDR3 bases: TGTGCCAGCAGCTTATTGGGTACCGGGGAGCTGTTTTTT. Amino acids: CASSLLGTGELFF.

This clonotype was recorded at least ten times. The rearrangement links TRBV29-1 to TRBJ1-2; maybe TRBD1 (6 bases). CDR3 length: 14 residues. V lost 6 bases and J 1 base, leaving 15 bases between the germline ends. Germline CDR1 SQVTM, CDR2 ANQGSEA. The CDR3 loop reads CSVAPDSLNYGYTF. CDR3 bases: TGCAGCGTCGCACCGGACAGCCTTAACTATGGCTACACCTTC.

This clonotype was observed a few times. The chain is built from TRBV5-1 and TRBJ1-2; maybe TRBD1 (6 bases). Trimming removed 2 bases from V and 1 base from J, with 12 bases in between. The CDR3 has 15 amino acids. In germline, CDR1 is SGHRS, CDR2 YFSETQ. In nucleotides, the CDR3 is TGCGCCAGCAGCTTACAGGGCCGTAATAACTATGGCTACACCTTC. Its protein product is CASSLQGRNNYGYTF.